The clone carrying this TCR beta chain was picked up a small number of times. Its antigen is not identified. This sample was included in a study of post-analysis software for immune sequencing data. Across the whole study: Relapsing-remitting, secondary progressive and progressive-relapsing forms made up the multiple sclerosis disease courses. Study observations and caveats: Patients carried roughly 5 TRBV segments more frequently than controls did, and TRBV5-6, TRBV5-1 and TRBV20-1 were among them.

Trimming pared 0 bases from V and 0 bases from J, leaving 13 bases between. Germline V lookup: CDR1 DFQATT, CDR2 SNEGSKA (reference sequence). There are 16 residues in the CDR3. Incorporated into the TCR beta cDNA libraries were unique molecular identifiers, which served to reduce PCR and sequencing biases. TCRdb reanalysed the PCR reads using MiXCR and keeps one entry per CDR3 protein. Of hundreds of thousands of distinct CDR3 sequences in the sample, under 55% were seen once. The chain recombines TRBV20-1 with TRBJ2-3, with D perhaps matching TRBD1 (6 bases). Sequenced: blood. This sequence originates from a girl aged 10 to 17 with multiple sclerosis. In DNA, the CDR3 is TGCAGTGCTAGAGATGATGGCCAGGGGAGCACAGATACGCAGTATTTT. Its translation: CSARDDGQGSTDTQYF.